Listed below are T cell receptor beta chains from one sample, sequenced in a study of OX40 agonist ivuxolimab in advanced cancers. Clones were sequenced by immunoSEQ multiplex PCR, and TCRdb holds only the in-frame ones, with some missing. The data show about 26,000 clones, approximately 90% seen once. This specimen consisted of CD4+ or CD8+ T cells sorted from blood, obtained in a trial of the OX40 agonist ivuxolimab. The receptor source for this set is an adult with an advanced solid tumor such as melanoma, head and neck, liver or kidney cancer. CDR3s include the opening cysteine and the closing phenylalanine or tryptophan. Fields, in order: V gene, J gene, clone size, D gene, CDR3 DNA, CDR3 protein. D genes are given only for firm matches. Clone size appears in some rows only: once, few, many, or a class for an expanded clone.

TRBV5-5,TRBJ2-7,NA,NA,TGTGCCAGCAGCTTCGGGGGAACGCCCTACGAGCAGTACTTC,CASSFGGTPYEQYF
TRBV7-7,TRBJ2-2,NA,NA,TGTGCCAGCAGCCAGGGGACCGGGGAGCTGTTTTTT,CASSQGTGELFF
TRBV9,TRBJ2-7,once,NA,TGTGCCAGCAGCCCACGGGAGATCTCCTACGAGCAGTACTTC,CASSPREISYEQYF
TRBV5-6,TRBJ1-4,medium-sized,TRBD1,TGTGCCAGCAGCACCGGGACAGGGGGCGCAAATGAAAAACTGTTTTTT,CASSTGTGGANEKLFF
TRBV7-6,TRBJ2-1,NA,TRBD2,TGTGCCAGCAGTCCTTACCCTGGGACTAGCGGGATTGGGGATGAGCAGTTCTTC,CASSPYPGTSGIGDEQFF
TRBV7-2,TRBJ2-7,NA,NA,TGTGCCAGCAGCGAATGGGCAGTACTGGAGCAGTACTTC,CASSEWAVLEQYF
TRBV12-5,TRBJ1-1,NA,NA,TGTGCTAGTGCCTTGAACACTGAAGCTTTCTTT,CASALNTEAFF
TRBV19,TRBJ2-7,NA,TRBD1,TGTGCCAGCGGACAGGGTCATCTACCCTACGAGCAGTACTTC,CASGQGHLPYEQYF
TRBV11-2,TRBJ2-7,few,NA,TGTGCCAGCAGCTCCTTCGGACGGAACTCCTACGAGCAGTACTTC,CASSSFGRNSYEQYF
TRBV13,TRBJ1-3,medium-sized,NA,TGTGCCAGCAGCGAGGAAGGTGGCTCTGGAAACACCATATATTTT,CASSEEGGSGNTIYF
TRBV28,TRBJ1-3,NA,NA,TGTGCCAGCAGTTTCGGTGGAACCGGAAACACCATATATTTT,CASSFGGTGNTIYF
TRBV11-2,TRBJ2-7,medium-sized,NA,TGTGCCAGCAGCTTAGATAAGTGGTCGGCAAACGAGCAGTACTTC,CASSLDKWSANEQYF
TRBV30,TRBJ2-7,NA,TRBD2,TGTGCCTGGCCCCATTCCAGCGGGGTCTACGAGCAGTACTTC,CAWPHSSGVYEQYF
TRBV7-2,TRBJ1-3,NA,NA,TGTGCCAGCAGCTTAGTGGGCGGAGGGGGAAACACCATATATTTT,CASSLVGGGGNTIYF
TRBV2,TRBJ1-5,NA,NA,TGTGCCAGCAGAGACCACGCAGGGTACAGCAATCAGCCCCAGCATTTT,CASRDHAGYSNQPQHF
TRBV7-8,TRBJ1-1,NA,NA,TGTGCCAGCAGCTTATGGGGGAACACTGAAGCTTTCTTT,CASSLWGNTEAFF
TRBV7-2,TRBJ1-1,NA,NA,TGTGCCAGCAGCATTGCGGGAACCCCGAACACTGAAGCTTTCTTT,CASSIAGTPNTEAFF
TRBV7-9,TRBJ1-2,NA,TRBD1,TGTGCCAGCAGCTTAGTGGGACAGCCAGGGAGCTACACCTTC,CASSLVGQPGSYTF
TRBV4-1,TRBJ1-2,NA,NA,TGCGCCAGCAGCCAAGCAGGGTTCTATGGCTACACCTTC,CASSQAGFYGYTF
TRBV7-8,TRBJ2-3,NA,NA,TGTGCCAGCAGAGGGGTGGGGACAGATACGCAGTATTTT,CASRGVGTDTQYF
TRBV5-1,TRBJ2-5,once,TRBD2,TGCGCCAGCAGAGGGGAGGGCCCTTGGGAGACCCAGTACTTC,CASRGEGPWETQYF
TRBV19,TRBJ1-5,NA,TRBD1,TGTGCCAGTAGTGGGACAGGGGTCGGGCAGCCCCAGCATTTT,CASSGTGVGQPQHF
TRBV29-1,TRBJ2-2,NA,NA,TGCAGCGTTCACTCTTACACCGGGGAGCTGTTTTTT,CSVHSYTGELFF
TRBV4-3,TRBJ2-1,NA,TRBD1,TGCGCCAGCAGCCAAGGGGGGACAGGGGATGAGCAGTTCTTC,CASSQGGTGDEQFF
TRBV19,TRBJ1-2,NA,TRBD1,TGTGCCAGTAGCCAATTCGGATTCGGACAGGCCCTCTATGGCTACACCTTC,CASSQFGFGQALYGYTF
TRBV19,TRBJ2-3,NA,TRBD2,TGTGCCAGTAGTATCATGGCGGGAGGGACAGATACGCAGTATTTT,CASSIMAGGTDTQYF
TRBV9,TRBJ2-5,NA,NA,TGTGCCAGCAGCGTAGGACACCCGGGGGAGACCCAGTACTTC,CASSVGHPGETQYF
TRBV28,TRBJ2-7,NA,TRBD2,TGTGCCAGCAGTTCCGTACTAGCGGGCAATCCGTACGAGCAGTACTTC,CASSSVLAGNPYEQYF
TRBV19,TRBJ1-2,NA,NA,TGTGCCAGTAGTGATCCAGGTCTCGAGGGCTACACCTTC,CASSDPGLEGYTF
TRBV27,TRBJ2-3,NA,TRBD2,TGTGCCAGCAGTTTAGGAGCGGGGCCCGATACGCAGTATTTT,CASSLGAGPDTQYF
TRBV6-5,TRBJ2-3,NA,NA,TGTGCCAGCAGTTACGGTTCCGCGGGTACGCAGTATTTT,CASSYGSAGTQYF
TRBV6-1,TRBJ2-7,NA,NA,TGTGCCAGCAGCCGGGACTCCTACGAGCAGTACTTC,CASSRDSYEQYF
TRBV7-8,TRBJ2-2,NA,NA,TGTGCCAGCAGCTGGACAGAGATGAACACCGGGGAGCTGTTTTTT,CASSWTEMNTGELFF
TRBV11-2,TRBJ2-7,NA,NA,TGTGCCAGCAGCTTGGGCGGCAGCTCCTACGAGCAGTACTTC,CASSLGGSSYEQYF
TRBV29-1,TRBJ2-7,NA,TRBD2,TGCAGCGTTCGAGGGTCTAGACTGAGATCTAGCGGGAGGGACCCGTACGAGCAGTACTTC,CSVRGSRLRSSGRDPYEQYF
TRBV13,TRBJ2-7,NA,TRBD1,TGTGCCAGCAGCATCAGGGGGAGCTCCTACGAGCAGTACTTC,CASSIRGSSYEQYF
TRBV7-9,TRBJ2-1,NA,TRBD2,TGTGCCAGCAGCGACAGCGGGAGACCCAATGAGCAGTTCTTC,CASSDSGRPNEQFF
TRBV9,TRBJ2-1,NA,TRBD2,TGTGCCAGCACCCCCGGGACTAGCGGGAGTTATGAGCAGTTCTTC,CASTPGTSGSYEQFF
TRBV7-9,TRBJ2-7,NA,TRBD2,TGTGCCAGCAGCTCGGGACTAGCGGGGGCTACGAGCCCCGCGTTC,CASSSGLAGATSPAF
TRBV25-1,TRBJ2-7,NA,NA,TGTGCCAGCAGTGGACCCTACGAGCAGTACTTC,CASSGPYEQYF
TRBV6-1,TRBJ1-5,once,NA,TGTGCCAGCAGGGACTTAAGGATTCAGCCCCAGCATTTT,CASRDLRIQPQHF
TRBV27,TRBJ1-2,NA,NA,TGTGCCAGCCGGGAGGGGGGTGGCTACACCTTC,CASREGGGYTF
TRBV5-4,TRBJ2-7,NA,NA,TGTGCCAGCAGCTTGGGATTCGGGTCCTACGAGCAGTACTTC,CASSLGFGSYEQYF
TRBV14,TRBJ2-7,NA,NA,TGTGCCAGCAGCCCCAGGACTATATCCTACGAGCAGTACTTC,CASSPRTISYEQYF
TRBV19,TRBJ2-1,NA,TRBD2,TGTGCCAGTAGTATACTAGCGGGAGAAAGGAATGAGCAGTTCTTC,CASSILAGERNEQFF
TRBV7-6,TRBJ2-3,NA,TRBD2,TGTGCCAGCAGCTTAGTACGGACTAGCGGGCCCACAGATACGCAGTATTTT,CASSLVRTSGPTDTQYF
TRBV10-2,TRBJ2-1,NA,TRBD2,TGCGCCAGCACCCAGCGGGGGGGCAATGAGCAGTTCTTC,CASTQRGGNEQFF
TRBV13,TRBJ2-5,NA,TRBD2,TGTGCCAGCAGCCTCTTCGCAGCGGGAGGGCAAGAGACCCAGTACTTC,CASSLFAAGGQETQYF
TRBV11-2,TRBJ2-7,few,NA,TGTGCCAGCAGCTTAGATGGCGGAACCATCTCCTACGAGCAGTACTTC,CASSLDGGTISYEQYF
TRBV7-2,TRBJ2-3,NA,NA,TGTGCCAGCAGCCTCCGCATCATCCTAGCGAGTCGAAGCACAGATACGCAGTATTTT,CASSLRIILASRSTDTQYF
TRBV7-9,TRBJ2-2,once,NA,TGTGCCAGCAGCTTAGCCAGGCGAGTTGGTGAGGAGCTGTTTTTT,CASSLARRVGEELFF
TRBV10-2,TRBJ2-3,NA,NA,TGCGCCAGCAGCCCGGGAGATACGCAGTATTTT,CASSPGDTQYF
TRBV30,TRBJ2-7,NA,NA,TGTGCCTGGACCGAGAAGTCCTACGAGCAGTACTTC,CAWTEKSYEQYF
TRBV29-1,TRBJ2-7,NA,NA,TGCAGCGTTGAAGGGAACGGGAACTCCTACGAGCAGTACTTC,CSVEGNGNSYEQYF
TRBV7-9,TRBJ2-1,NA,TRBD2,TGTGCCAGCAGCTTCCGATTTGGGACTAGCGGGGGGGCGGATGAGCAGTTCTTC,CASSFRFGTSGGADEQFF